The 31 T cell receptor beta chains listed next were all sequenced from one sample in a study of shared clonotypes between healthy human individuals. Sequencing was performed with immunoSEQ multiplex PCR; in TCRdb, only in-frame clones are kept and a portion is missing. Of some 1,600,000 clones detected, 95% to 99% appear once; the ten largest clones hold roughly 0.45%. Sequencing input: naive CD4+ T cells sorted from blood. Noted subset: CD45RA+ positively selected. Every receptor here comes from a man between 25 and 39 years old in good health.

The chain combines TRBV7-3 with TRBJ2-5; a possible D gene is TRBD2 (5 bases). The CDR3 contains 13 residues. Germline CDR1 SGHTA, CDR2 FQGTGA. V lost 3 bases to trimming and J lost 2 bases, with 7 bases between them. CDR3 bases: TGTGCCAGCAGCTTCCTAGCACAAGAGACCCAGTACTTC. The encoded protein is CASSFLAQETQYF.

V gene TRBV18 combines with J gene TRBJ1-4; 7 positions agree with TRBD1. The CDR3 runs 14 residues. The V segment lost 4 bases and the J segment 10 bases; nucleotides outside the gene matches: 9. Looked up from germline, CDR1 is KGHSH and CDR2 is LQKENI. This chain's CDR3 is CASSHTGERGKLFF. The DNA for the CDR3 is TGTGCCAGCTCACATACAGGGGAACGAGGAAAACTGTTTTTT.

The chain has TRBV18 and TRBJ2-5; 9 nucleotides match TRBD1. The CDR3 totals 15 residues. Trimming cost V 2 bases and J 5 bases; bases outside gene matches: 6. Germline V CDR1 and CDR2: KGHSH, LQKENI. CDR3: CASSPRGQGTETQYF. CDR3 DNA: TGTGCCAGCTCACCAAGGGGACAGGGTACGGAGACCCAGTACTTC.

This chain joins TRBV7-9 and TRBJ2-7; the D is unclear. Trimming took 4 bases from V and 10 from J, leaving 11 bases between them. In germline, CDR1 is SEHNR, CDR2 FQNEAQ (reference sequence). There are 11 residues in the CDR3. Written as DNA, the CDR3 is TGTGCCAGCAGCTCCATCCAGGTTCAGTACTTC. Its protein product is CASSSIQVQYF.

A note on this clone: The same CDR3 is also encoded by other DNA sequences in this sample. The chain joins TRBV5-1 to TRBJ1-1, with no clear D. V was clipped by 3 bases and J by 0 bases, with 6 bases between them. This CDR3 has 13 amino acids. Germline V gives CDR1 SGHRS, CDR2 YFSETQ. The CDR3 region has the DNA TGCGCCAGCAGCTCCGGGCTGAACACTGAAGCTTTCTTT. As protein: CASSSGLNTEAFF.

J is TRBJ1-3 and V is TRBV7-9; the match to TRBD1 covers 8 bases. With 5 bases clipped from V and 5 bases from J, the junction kept 11 bases outside the gene matches. CDR1 SEHNR and CDR2 FQNEAQ come from the germline V gene (reference sequence). The CDR3 runs 16 residues. CDR3: CASSKSPGQGRNTIYF. Here the CDR3 DNA reads TGTGCCAGCAGCAAATCCCCCGGACAGGGTAGAAACACCATATATTTT.

Here the CDR3 reads CASSYTGLNTGELFF. CDR3 coding DNA: TGTGCCAGCAGTTACACAGGGTTGAACACCGGGGAGCTGTTTTTT. This chain uses TRBV6-6 with TRBJ2-2; D is perhaps TRBD1 (6 bases). The CDR3 contains 15 residues. Germline CDR1 and CDR2: MNHNY and SVGAGI (reference sequence). V lost 2 bases, J lost 1 base, and 8 bases lay in between.

This chain connects TRBV14 to TRBJ2-3; D call uncertain. This CDR3 is built from 14 residues. Germline lookup yields CDR1 SGHDN and CDR2 FVKESK. Trimming removed 2 bases from V and 2 bases from J, with 8 bases in between. DNA for the CDR3: TGTGCCAGCAGCCAACGTCTAATCACAGATACGCAGTATTTT. Its translation is CASSQRLITDTQYF.

The rearrangement links TRBV27 to TRBJ2-5; TRBD2 matches at 9 bases. The CDR3 is made up of 17 amino acids. V shed 5 bases and J 5 bases; nucleotides not matched to a gene: 15. CDR1 and CDR2 (germline): MNHEY, SMNVEV (reference sequence). The chain's CDR3 is CASSRFGREGQRETQYF. The CDR3 DNA reads as TGTGCCAGCAGTCGCTTCGGGCGGGAGGGCCAAAGGGAGACCCAGTACTTC.

The rearrangement uses TRBV11-3 and TRBJ2-5; the match to TRBD2 covers 7 bases. V lost 3 bases and J lost 4; bases outside the gene matches: 2. The CDR3 runs to 13 residues. The germline gives CDR1 SGHNT, CDR2 YENEEA. The CDR3 coding sequence is TGTGCCAGCAGCTTTAGGGAGGGAGAGACCCAGTACTTC. Protein product: CASSFREGETQYF.

The count of this clone is one. The rearrangement uses TRBV29-1 and TRBJ2-6, with 9 nucleotides matching TRBD1. Germline assignment: CDR1 SQVTM and CDR2 ANQGSEA. The junction had 17 bases not matched to a gene; V was cut back by 5 bases and J by 0 bases. The CDR3 loop spans 20 amino acids. In DNA form, the CDR3 reads TGCAGCGTTAAGGGTCGATTCGGACAGGGGACTCGCTCTGGGGCCAACGTCCTGACTTTC. Amino acid sequence: CSVKGRFGQGTRSGANVLTF.

The J gene is TRBJ1-2, the V gene TRBV29-1; TRBD1 is a possible D gene (6 bases). Trimming took off 3 bases at V and 4 bases at J, with 15 bases between the two ends. The CDR3 runs to 14 residues. Germline CDR1 reads SQVTM; CDR2 reads ANQGSEA. In DNA, the CDR3 is TGCAGCGTTGACAGACAACAGGGTCGCTATGGCTACACCTTC. As protein: CSVDRQQGRYGYTF.

The chain carries TRBV10-3 and TRBJ2-2; either TRBD1 or TRBD2 may fit D (5 bases each). Deletions cut 5 bases from V and 6 bases from J, with 16 bases between. The CDR3 is 15 residues long. CDR1 and CDR2 from the germline V gene are ENHRY and SYGVKD. The CDR3 protein is CAISRSPVGAGELFF. Written as DNA, the CDR3 is TGTGCCATCAGTCGAAGTCCCGTGGGGGCCGGGGAGCTGTTTTTT.

V is TRBV5-1 and J is TRBJ2-5; TRBD1 matches at 10 bases. The germline gives CDR1 SGHRS, CDR2 YFSETQ. The CDR3 totals 14 residues. The V gene end was trimmed by 4 bases and the J gene end by 3 bases; junction bases not matched to a gene: 3. The CDR3 loop reads CASSAGTGEETQYF. The CDR3 DNA sequence: TGCGCCAGCAGCGCAGGGACAGGGGAAGAGACCCAGTACTTC. The full variable domain, completed using reference TRBV5-1 and TRBJ2-5, is KAGVTQTPRYLIKTRGQQVTLSCSPISGHRSVSWYQQTPGQGLQFLFEYFSETQRNKGNFPGRFSGRQFSNSRSEMNVSTLELGDSALYLCASSAGTGEETQYFGPGTRLLVL.

This chain joins TRBV28 and TRBJ2-1; 13 bases are a match to TRBD2. CDR1 is MDHEN, CDR2 SYDVKM, per germline. V gave up 9 bases and J gave up 9 bases; unmatched junction bases: 8. This CDR3 region has 14 residues. The CDR3 is CASVGLAGTGEQFF. The DNA for the CDR3 is TGTGCCAGTGTGGGACTAGCGGGAACCGGTGAGCAGTTCTTC.

CDR3 DNA: TGCGCCAGCAGCTTGGATGTAGGGCTAAGAGATCCTTCTCGCTACACCTTC. This gives the protein CASSLDVGLRDPSRYTF. The chain has TRBV5-1 and TRBJ1-2; unclear D gene. V shed 0 bases and J shed 9 bases, with 24 bases lying between them. This CDR3 contains 17 residues. Germline V gene lookup returns CDR1 SGHRS and CDR2 YFSETQ.

The chain employs TRBV14 and TRBJ2-1; 12 bases match TRBD2. V trimming: 1 base; J trimming: 10 bases; junction bases outside the gene matches: 8. This CDR3 has 16 residues. Germline CDR1 SGHDN, CDR2 FVKESK. The CDR3 protein is CASSQGASGRGGEQFF. Here the CDR3 DNA reads TGTGCCAGCAGCCAAGGCGCTAGCGGGAGGGGAGGGGAGCAGTTCTTC. Together with reference TRBV14 and TRBJ2-1, the CDR3 gives the full variable domain: EAGVTQFPSHSVIEKGQTVTLRCDPISGHDNLYWYRRVMGKEIKFLLHFVKESKQDESGMPNNRFLAERTGGTYSTLKVQPAELEDSGVYFCASSQGASGRGGEQFFGPGTRLTVL.

This chain connects TRBV18 to TRBJ1-4; possible D gene TRBD1, 5 bases. Germline CDR1 and CDR2: KGHSH and LQKENI. V lost 1 base to trimming and J lost 7 bases, with 13 bases between them. This CDR3 is 15 amino acids long. CDR3 sequence: CASSPRTGAAEKLFF. The CDR3 nucleotides are TGTGCCAGCTCACCACGTACAGGAGCGGCTGAAAAACTGTTTTTT.

The rearrangement links TRBV10-3 to TRBJ2-7, with a tentative D call TRBD1 (5 bases). V was pared by 2 bases and J by 7 bases, with 6 bases between. Germline values: CDR1 ENHRY, CDR2 SYGVKD. The CDR3 spans 11 residues. CDR3 in amino acids: CAISEGQEQYF. In DNA form, the CDR3 reads TGTGCCATCAGTGAGGGACAAGAGCAGTACTTC.

The chain combines TRBV5-1 with TRBJ2-3, with D possibly being TRBD2 (5 bases). Per the germline V gene, CDR1 is SGHRS and CDR2 is YFSETQ. The CDR3 has 13 residues. Trimming cost V 0 bases and J 5 bases, with 7 bases left between them. The CDR3 sequence: CASSLDGEDTQYF. In DNA form, the CDR3 reads TGCGCCAGCAGCTTGGACGGGGAAGATACGCAGTATTTT.

The chain carries TRBV5-8 and TRBJ1-2; D gene uncertain. V was shortened by 4 bases and J by 4 bases, with 14 bases between the two germline ends. This CDR3 is built from 14 residues. Germline CDR1 is SGHTS and CDR2 is YDEGEE. CDR3 nucleotide sequence: TGTGCCAGCAGCCTCTTCTCAAAGAGCTATGGCTACACCTTC. It yields the protein CASSLFSKSYGYTF. Full variable domain (outside the CDR3, taken from reference TRBV5-8 and TRBJ1-2): EAGVTQSPTHLIKTRGQQATLRCSPISGHTSVYWYQQALGLGLQFLLWYDEGEERNRGNFPPRFSGRQFPNYSSELNVNALELEDSALYLCASSLFSKSYGYTFGSGTRLTVV.

The chain has TRBV18 and TRBJ1-2; TRBD1 is a possible D gene (5 bases). This CDR3 has 14 amino acids. Trimming cost V 1 base and J 6 bases, with 12 bases left between them. Germline V gene lookup returns CDR1 KGHSH and CDR2 LQKENI. The CDR3 spells CASSPLSQGDGYTF. The CDR3, as DNA: TGTGCCAGCTCACCACTGTCCCAGGGTGATGGCTACACCTTC.

This sequence joins TRBV25-1 and TRBJ2-2; weak D call: TRBD1 (5 bases). Trimming pared 10 bases from V and 6 bases from J, leaving 12 bases between. The germline gives CDR1 MGHDK, CDR2 SYGVNS. This CDR3 region has 12 residues. CDR3 sequence: CATLRVPGELFF. For the CDR3, the DNA is TGTGCCACCCTCAGGGTCCCCGGGGAGCTGTTTTTT.

This chain joins TRBV6-5 and TRBJ2-2; 9 bases align to TRBD2. V lost 6 bases, J lost 4 bases, and 3 bases stayed unmatched. Germline loops: CDR1 MNHEY, CDR2 SVGAGI. The CDR3 is made up of 14 amino acids. As DNA, the CDR3 is TGTGCCAGCAGAAGACTAGCGGTCACCGGGGAGCTGTTTTTT. Translated: CASRRLAVTGELFF.

This rearrangement joins TRBV6-1 to TRBJ2-5; no reliable D call. There are 12 residues in the CDR3. Trimming took 7 bases from V and 5 from J, leaving 11 bases between them. CDR1 is MNHNS, CDR2 SASEGT, per germline. CDR3 region: CASTRLGETQYF. DNA of the CDR3: TGTGCCAGCACCCGCCTCGGGGAGACCCAGTACTTC.

The chain has TRBV7-9 and TRBJ2-1; the D gene is possibly TRBD1 (6 bases). This CDR3 region has 14 residues. Germline V gives CDR1 SEHNR, CDR2 FQNEAQ (reference sequence). The V end was cut by 5 bases, the J end by 7 bases, with 15 bases between. The CDR3 bases are TGTGCCAGCAGCAATAACAGGGTAGGGAATGAGCAGTTCTTC. Protein product: CASSNNRVGNEQFF.

The rearrangement uses TRBV2 and TRBJ2-1, with D possibly matching TRBD1 (6 bases). CDR1 is SNHLY, CDR2 FYNNEI, per germline. CDR3 length: 15 amino acids. V shed 6 bases and J shed 7 bases, with 19 bases lying between them. The CDR3 region has the DNA TGTGCCAGCAGCATACAGGGAACAGTCAAAAATGAGCAGTTCTTC. Its translation is CASSIQGTVKNEQFF.

The gene calls are TRBV2 and TRBJ2-1; D possibly corresponds to TRBD1 (6 bases). V lost 7 bases to trimming and J lost 7 bases, with 14 bases between them. The CDR3 spans 13 residues. CDR1 and CDR2 from the germline V gene are SNHLY and FYNNEI. CDR3 nucleotide sequence: TGTGCCAGCAAAACAGGGTCCGGGAATGAGCAGTTCTTC. Residues: CASKTGSGNEQFF.

The table lists this clone with a count of one. The gene calls are TRBV4-3 and TRBJ2-3; either TRBD1 or TRBD2 may supply D (5 bases each). Germline V gene lookup returns CDR1 LGHNA and CDR2 YSLEER. This CDR3 region has 16 residues. The V and J ends lost 1 base and 5 bases respectively, with 16 bases between them. The CDR3 DNA reads TGCGCCAGCAGCCAAGTTCCCGGGACGTCGGGAGATACGCAGTATTTT. It encodes CASSQVPGTSGDTQYF.

V is TRBV18 and J is TRBJ2-1, with 11 positions matching TRBD2. The CDR3 loop spans 15 amino acids. Germline V CDR1 and CDR2: KGHSH, LQKENI. V was pared by 3 bases and J by 7 bases, with 5 bases of the junction left unmatched. The CDR3 bases are TGTGCCAGCTCACCTATTAGCGGGAGGGCGAATGAGCAGTTCTTC. Protein sequence: CASSPISGRANEQFF.

This chain links TRBV18 with TRBJ2-7, with 10 positions matching TRBD1. The V gene's germline CDR1 is KGHSH and CDR2 LQKENI. The CDR3 spans 16 residues. Losses at the gene ends were 2 bases for V and 4 bases for J; bases not matched to a gene: 8. CDR3 amino acids: CASSPVVGTGVYEQYF. The CDR3 DNA is TGTGCCAGCTCACCAGTTGTTGGGACAGGGGTTTACGAGCAGTACTTC.